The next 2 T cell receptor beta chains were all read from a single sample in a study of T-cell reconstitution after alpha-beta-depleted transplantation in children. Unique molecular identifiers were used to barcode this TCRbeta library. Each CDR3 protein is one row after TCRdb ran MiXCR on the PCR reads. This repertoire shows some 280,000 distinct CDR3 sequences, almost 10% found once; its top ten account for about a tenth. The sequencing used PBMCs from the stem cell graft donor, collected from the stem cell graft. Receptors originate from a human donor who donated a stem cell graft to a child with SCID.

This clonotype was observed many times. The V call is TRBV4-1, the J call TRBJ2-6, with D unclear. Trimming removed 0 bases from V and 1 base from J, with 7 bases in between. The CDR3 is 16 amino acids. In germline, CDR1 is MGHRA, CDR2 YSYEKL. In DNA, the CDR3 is TGCGCCAGCAGCCAAGAAGGTCGGTCTGGGGCCAACGTCCTGACTTTC. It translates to CASSQEGRSGANVLTF.

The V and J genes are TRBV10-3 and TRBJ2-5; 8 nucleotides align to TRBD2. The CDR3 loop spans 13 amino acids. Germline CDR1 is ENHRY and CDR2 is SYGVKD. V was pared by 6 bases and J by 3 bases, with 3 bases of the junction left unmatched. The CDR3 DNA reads TGTGCCATCAGGGGACTAGACAAAGAGACCCAGTACTTC. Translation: CAIRGLDKETQYF.